The source of this TCR beta chain is a study of a mutant IDH1 vaccine in newly diagnosed glioma. As to time point: week 5, during vaccination. In the vaccine, a single dose held 300 ug of the mutant IDH1 20-mer peptide, along with topical imiquimod. Method: immunoSEQ multiplex PCR; TCRdb's copy keeps in-frame clones and lacks some. The profile shows over 55,000 clones, approximately 86% of them singletons. V lost 6 bases and J lost 0, with 0 bases in between. The germline gives CDR1 WNHNN, CDR2 SYGVQD (reference sequence). The CDR3 has 11 amino acids. For this clone: Its target is not known.

This chain joins TRBV10-1 and TRBJ1-3; D call uncertain. The starting material was PBMCs, obtained from a glioma patient whose treatment included an IDH1 peptide vaccine. This sequence was found in a young woman with glioma. Some clones in this sample may be carry-over from other donors' samples. The CDR3 protein is CASSSGNTIYF. The CDR3 DNA reads TGCGCCAGCAGCTCTGGAAACACCATATATTTT.